The 12 T cell receptor beta chains listed next were all sequenced from one sample in a study of blood T cell repertoires in COVID-19. The assay was immunoSEQ multiplex PCR, and TCRdb's table has in-frame clones only and misses some. The sample yields hundreds of thousands of clones, roughly 85% seen once. The specimen sequenced was PBMCs or T cells enriched from blood (not recorded which). The receptors shown here come from a woman in her 40s who had been exposed to COVID-19.

The chain couples TRBV7-9 to TRBJ1-5; possibly TRBD1 for D (6 bases). CDR1 is SEHNR and CDR2 is FQNEAQ in the germline V gene (reference sequence). This CDR3 is built from 15 residues. V was shortened by 5 bases and J by 0 bases, with 11 bases between the two germline ends. The CDR3 here is CASSAGAYSNQPQHF. Written as DNA, the CDR3 is TGTGCCAGCAGCGCAGGGGCCTATAGCAATCAGCCCCAGCATTTT. Using reference TRBV7-9 and TRBJ1-5 for the parts outside the CDR3, the full variable domain is DTGVSQNPRHKITKRGQNVTFRCDPISEHNRLYWYRQTLGQGPEFLTYFQNEAQLEKSRLLSDRFSAERPKGSFSTLEIQRTEQGDSAMYLCASSAGAYSNQPQHFGDGTRLSIL.

The genes are TRBV2 and TRBJ1-5; D is unclear. V lost 1 base, J lost 3 bases, and 10 bases lay in between. In germline, CDR1 is SNHLY, CDR2 FYNNEI. There are 15 residues in the CDR3. Here the CDR3 DNA reads TGTGCCAGCAGTGAAGGCAGGTCGGTCAATCAGCCCCAGCATTTT. The encoded protein is CASSEGRSVNQPQHF. The whole variable domain, filled in from reference TRBV2 and TRBJ1-5, reads EPEVTQTPSHQVTQMGQEVILRCVPISNHLYFYWYRQILGQKVEFLVSFYNNEISEKSEIFDDQFSVERPDGSNFTLKIRSTKLEDSAMYFCASSEGRSVNQPQHFGDGTRLSIL.

The chain is built from TRBV9 and TRBJ2-3; tentatively, D is TRBD1 (6 bases). The CDR3 contains 16 residues. V dropped 0 bases and J dropped 1 base, with 12 bases sitting between them. The V gene's germline CDR1 is SGDLS and CDR2 YYNGEE. This CDR3 is CASSVAGGRGTDTQYF. CDR3 coding DNA: TGTGCCAGCAGCGTAGCTGGGGGCAGAGGCACAGATACGCAGTATTTT.

This chain's CDR3 is CASSPGTTNNEQFF. The CDR3 DNA sequence: TGTGCCAGCTCCCCCGGGACAACCAACAATGAGCAGTTCTTC. This chain links TRBV18 with TRBJ2-1, with a possible D match to TRBD1 (6 bases). The CDR3 consists of 14 residues. The V gene lost 6 bases and the J gene lost 5 bases, with 14 bases spanning the gap. Germline V gene sequence: CDR1 KGHSH, CDR2 LQKENI.

The chain recombines TRBV5-1 with TRBJ1-6; 9 bases align to TRBD1. The CDR3 has 18 residues. V shed 0 bases, J shed 4 bases, and the junction held 8 bases outside the gene matches. Germline-derived CDR1 and CDR2 are SGHRS and YFSETQ. CDR3 sequence reads: CASSLDAVTGGYNSPLHF. The DNA of the CDR3 is TGCGCCAGCAGCTTGGATGCGGTGACAGGGGGTTATAATTCACCCCTCCACTTT.

This clone was found once. The CDR3 here is CASSPQRGGGLQETQYF. The CDR3 region has the DNA TGTGCCAGCAGCCCACAAAGGGGCGGGGGCCTCCAAGAGACCCAGTACTTC. The chain employs TRBV7-8 and TRBJ2-5, with D possibly matching TRBD2 (7 bases). From germline, CDR1 is SGHVS and CDR2 FQNEAQ. V lost 5 bases and J 1 base, leaving 20 bases between the germline ends. This CDR3 has 17 residues.

The chain has TRBV7-2 and TRBJ2-3, with D possibly matching TRBD1 (6 bases). CDR3 length: 16 amino acids. The V gene lost 5 bases and the J gene lost 2 bases, with 17 bases spanning the gap. Per the germline V gene, CDR1 is SGHTA and CDR2 is FQGNSA. The CDR3 DNA follows: TGTGCCAGCAGCCTCCGCCCCAGGGGCCTCACAGATACGCAGTATTTT. Protein product: CASSLRPRGLTDTQYF.

The rearrangement links TRBV19 to TRBJ2-1; D is ambiguous. The CDR3 is made up of 18 amino acids. Germline loops: CDR1 LNHDA, CDR2 SQIVND (reference sequence). V lost 3 bases and J 1 base, leaving 19 bases between the germline ends. The DNA for the CDR3 is TGTGCCAGTAGTATCCGCGACACTCTCTTCAATTCCTACAATGAGCAGTTCTTC. Its translation: CASSIRDTLFNSYNEQFF. Combining the CDR3 with reference TRBV19 and TRBJ2-1 gives the whole variable domain DGGITQSPKYLFRKEGQNVTLSCEQNLNHDAMYWYRQDPGQGLRLIYYSQIVNDFQKGDIAEGYSVSREKKESFPLTVTSAQKNPTAFYLCASSIRDTLFNSYNEQFFGPGTRLTVL.

This chain links TRBV28 with TRBJ1-2, with TRBD1 matching over 7 bases. Germline CDR1 and CDR2: MDHEN and SYDVKM. V lost 6 bases to trimming and J lost 8 bases; unmatched junction nucleotides: 12. CDR3 length: 14 amino acids. CDR3 loop: CASSTQGRTGGYTF. Written as DNA, the CDR3 is TGTGCCAGCAGCACACAGGGCAGGACAGGAGGCTACACCTTC.

The chain joins TRBV5-4 to TRBJ1-4; TRBD1 might be the D (5 bases). This CDR3 region has 15 residues. Germline-derived CDR1 and CDR2 are SGHNT and YYREEE (reference sequence). V gave up 3 bases and J gave up 3 bases, with 12 bases separating them. The CDR3 protein is CASSSTGGANEKLFF. CDR3 nucleotide sequence: TGTGCCAGCAGCTCTACGGGGGGGGCTAATGAAAAACTGTTTTTT.

The genes are TRBV7-9 and TRBJ1-1; 8 bases fit TRBD1. Trimming removed 1 base from V and 6 bases from J; junction bases left unmatched: 4. The CDR3 extends over 14 amino acids. The V gene's germline CDR1 is SEHNR and CDR2 FQNEAQ (reference sequence). CDR3 sequence reads: CASSLGGQGAEAFF. The CDR3 DNA reads as TGTGCCAGCAGCTTAGGTGGACAGGGCGCTGAAGCTTTCTTT.

This rearrangement joins TRBV7-2 to TRBJ1-2; 8 bases line up with TRBD1. Germline CDR1 SGHTA, CDR2 FQGNSA. This CDR3 contains 15 residues. The J segment lost 4 bases and the V segment lost 3 bases, leaving 7 bases of the junction unmatched. CDR3 region: CASSFYTGGTYGYTF. As DNA, the CDR3 is TGTGCCAGCAGCTTTTACACAGGGGGAACCTATGGCTACACCTTC.